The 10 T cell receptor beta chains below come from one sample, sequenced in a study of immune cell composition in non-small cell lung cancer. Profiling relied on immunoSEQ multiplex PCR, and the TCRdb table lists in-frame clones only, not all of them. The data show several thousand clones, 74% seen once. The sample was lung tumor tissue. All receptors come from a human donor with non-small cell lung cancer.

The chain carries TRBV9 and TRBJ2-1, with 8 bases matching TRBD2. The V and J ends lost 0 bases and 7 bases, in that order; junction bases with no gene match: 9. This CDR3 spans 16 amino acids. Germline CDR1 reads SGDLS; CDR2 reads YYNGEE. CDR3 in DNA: TGTGCCAGCAGCGTAGACCCCAGCGGGAGTAGGAATGAGCAGTTCTTC. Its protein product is CASSVDPSGSRNEQFF.

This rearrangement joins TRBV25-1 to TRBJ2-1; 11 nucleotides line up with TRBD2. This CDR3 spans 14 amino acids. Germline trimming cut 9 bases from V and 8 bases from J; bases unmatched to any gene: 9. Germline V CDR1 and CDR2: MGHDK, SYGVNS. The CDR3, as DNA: TGTGCCAGTTCCGTAGCGGGAGGGTCCGATGAGCAGTTCTTC. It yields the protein CASSVAGGSDEQFF.

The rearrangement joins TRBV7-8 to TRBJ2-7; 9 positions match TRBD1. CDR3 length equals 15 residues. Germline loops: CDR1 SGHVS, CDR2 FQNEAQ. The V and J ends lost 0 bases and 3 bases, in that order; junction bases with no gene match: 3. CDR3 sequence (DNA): TGTGCCAGCAGCTTAGCGAGACAGGGGGGCTACGAGCAGTACTTC. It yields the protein CASSLARQGGYEQYF.

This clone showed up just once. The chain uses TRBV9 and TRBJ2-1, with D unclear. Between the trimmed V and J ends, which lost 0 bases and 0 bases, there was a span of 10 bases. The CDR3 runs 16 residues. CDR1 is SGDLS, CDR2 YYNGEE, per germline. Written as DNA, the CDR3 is TGTGCCAGCAGCGTAGCTGGCGGTAGCTCCTACAATGAGCAGTTCTTC. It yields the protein CASSVAGGSSYNEQFF.

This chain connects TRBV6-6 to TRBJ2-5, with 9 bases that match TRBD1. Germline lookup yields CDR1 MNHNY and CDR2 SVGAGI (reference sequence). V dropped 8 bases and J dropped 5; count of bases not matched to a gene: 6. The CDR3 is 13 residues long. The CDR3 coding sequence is TGTGCCAGCGGGACAGGGTTGAAGGAGACCCAGTACTTC. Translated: CASGTGLKETQYF.

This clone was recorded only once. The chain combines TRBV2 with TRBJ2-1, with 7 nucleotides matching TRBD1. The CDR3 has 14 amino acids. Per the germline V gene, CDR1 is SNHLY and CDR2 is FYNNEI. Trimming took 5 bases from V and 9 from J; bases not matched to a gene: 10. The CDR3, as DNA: TGTGCCAGCAGTAAGGGCGACAGGGTTACTGAGCAGTTCTTC. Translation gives CASSKGDRVTEQFF.

The CDR3 is CASSFLGRRSSGYTF. CDR3 coding DNA: TGTGCCAGCAGCTTCCTCGGGAGGAGGAGCTCTGGCTACACCTTC. This rearrangement joins TRBV7-8 to TRBJ1-2; unclear D gene. Trimming pared 3 bases from V and 7 bases from J, leaving 18 bases between. This CDR3 comprises 15 residues. CDR1 is SGHVS, CDR2 FQNEAQ, per germline. Combining the CDR3 with reference TRBV7-8 and TRBJ1-2 gives the whole variable domain GAGVSQSPRYKVAKRGQDVALRCDPISGHVSLFWYQQALGQGPEFLTYFQNEAQLDKSGLPSDRFFAERPEGSVSTLKIQRTQQEDSAVYLCASSFLGRRSSGYTFGSGTRLTVV.

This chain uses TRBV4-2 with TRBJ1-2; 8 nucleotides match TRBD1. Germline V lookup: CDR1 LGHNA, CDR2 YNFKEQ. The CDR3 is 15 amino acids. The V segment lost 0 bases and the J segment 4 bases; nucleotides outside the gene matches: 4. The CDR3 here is CASSQEQGGGYGYTF. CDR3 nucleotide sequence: TGTGCCAGCAGCCAAGAACAGGGGGGGGGCTATGGCTACACCTTC.

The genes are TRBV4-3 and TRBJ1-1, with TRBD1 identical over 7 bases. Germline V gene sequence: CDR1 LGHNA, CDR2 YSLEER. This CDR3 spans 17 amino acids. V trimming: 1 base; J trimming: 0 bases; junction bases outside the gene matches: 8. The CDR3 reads CASSQVLIGTVNTEAFF. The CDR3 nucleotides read TGCGCCAGCAGCCAAGTCCTTATCGGGACAGTGAACACTGAAGCTTTCTTT.

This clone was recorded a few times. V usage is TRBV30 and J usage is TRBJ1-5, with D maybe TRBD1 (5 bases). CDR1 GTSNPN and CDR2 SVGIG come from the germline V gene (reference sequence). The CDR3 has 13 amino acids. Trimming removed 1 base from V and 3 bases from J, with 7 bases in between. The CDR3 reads CAWSGQYNQPQHF. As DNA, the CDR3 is TGTGCCTGGAGTGGACAGTACAATCAGCCCCAGCATTTT.